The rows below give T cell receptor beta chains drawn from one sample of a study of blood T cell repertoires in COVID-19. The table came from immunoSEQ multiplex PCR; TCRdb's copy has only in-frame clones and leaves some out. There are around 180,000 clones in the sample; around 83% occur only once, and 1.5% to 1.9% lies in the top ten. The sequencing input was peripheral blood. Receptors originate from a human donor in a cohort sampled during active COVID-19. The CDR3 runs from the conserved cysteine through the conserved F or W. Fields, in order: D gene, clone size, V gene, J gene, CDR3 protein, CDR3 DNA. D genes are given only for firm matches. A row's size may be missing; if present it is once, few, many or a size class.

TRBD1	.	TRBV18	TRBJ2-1	CASSPGQGGNEQFF	TGTGCCAGCTCACCGGGACAGGGGGGCAATGAGCAGTTCTTC
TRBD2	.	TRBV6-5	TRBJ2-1	CASSDGLAGSDEQFF	TGTGCCAGCAGCGACGGACTAGCGGGGAGCGATGAGCAGTTCTTC
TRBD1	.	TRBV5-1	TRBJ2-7	CASTGTGSVEQYF	TGCGCCAGCACTGGGACAGGTTCCGTCGAGCAGTACTTC
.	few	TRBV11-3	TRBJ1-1	CASSPSEDTEAFF	TGTGCCAGCAGCCCTTCGGAGGATACTGAAGCTTTCTTT
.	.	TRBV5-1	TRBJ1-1	CASAPGRLRAEAFF	TGCGCCAGCGCCCCTGGACGTCTCAGGGCTGAAGCTTTCTTT
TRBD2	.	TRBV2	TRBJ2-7	CASSERGGSYEQYF	TGTGCCAGCAGTGAACGGGGGGGGTCCTACGAGCAGTACTTC
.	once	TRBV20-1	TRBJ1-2	CSAITGGYTF	TGCAGTGCTATCACAGGGGGCTACACCTTC
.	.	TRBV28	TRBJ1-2	CASSWGGRLYGYTF	TGTGCCAGCAGCTGGGGGGGCCGCCTCTATGGCTACACCTTC
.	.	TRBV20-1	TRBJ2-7	CSVEQGDEQYF	TGCAGTGTAGAACAGGGAGACGAGCAGTACTTC
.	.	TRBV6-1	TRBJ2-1	CASSEDTGLYNEQFF	TGTGCCAGCAGTGAAGACACGGGACTTTACAATGAGCAGTTCTTC
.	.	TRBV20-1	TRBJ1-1	CSARSEGRAFF	TGCAGTGCTAGGTCGGAGGGGAGAGCTTTCTTT
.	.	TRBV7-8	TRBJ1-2	CASSRQAHGYGYTF	TGTGCCAGCAGCCGACAGGCCCATGGCTATGGCTACACCTTC
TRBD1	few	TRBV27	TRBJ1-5	CASSQGTGGSQPQHF	TGTGCCAGCAGTCAAGGGACAGGGGGGAGTCAGCCCCAGCATTTT
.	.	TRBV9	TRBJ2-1	CASSGATGTYNEQFF	TGTGCCAGCAGCGGAGCCACAGGGACCTACAATGAGCAGTTCTTC
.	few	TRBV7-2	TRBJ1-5	CASSYGASTQPQHF	TGTGCCAGCAGTTATGGGGCCAGTACTCAGCCCCAGCATTTT
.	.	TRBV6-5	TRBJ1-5	CASSLGGAQRNQPQHF	TGTGCCAGCAGTTTAGGCGGGGCTCAACGGAATCAGCCCCAGCATTTT
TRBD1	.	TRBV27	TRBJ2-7	CASTGQGSSYEQYF	TGTGCCAGCACCGGACAGGGGAGCTCCTACGAGCAGTACTTC
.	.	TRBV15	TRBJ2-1	CATSRVGPATRGGEQFF	TGTGCCACCAGCAGAGTGGGGCCGGCGACCCGAGGAGGGGAGCAGTTCTTC
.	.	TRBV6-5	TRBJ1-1	CASKSGSRNTEAFF	TGTGCCAGCAAATCAGGATCCCGGAACACTGAAGCTTTCTTT
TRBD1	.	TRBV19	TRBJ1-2	CASSTTGEGYTF	TGTGCCAGTAGTACGACAGGGGAGGGCTACACCTTC
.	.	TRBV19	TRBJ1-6	CASSIGSYNSPLHF	TGTGCCAGTAGTATCGGGAGCTATAATTCACCCCTCCACTTT
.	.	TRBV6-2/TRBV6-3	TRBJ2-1	CASSDGYNEQFF	TGTGCCAGCAGTGACGGGTACAATGAGCAGTTCTTC